This entry lists 29 T cell receptor beta chains sequenced from one sample in a study of CD8 T cells in Susac syndrome. A quantity of roughly 0.5 to 1 ug RNA underwent reverse transcription using random hexamers. MiXCR, run by TCRdb on the immunoSEQ multiplex PCR reads, gives a single entry per CDR3 protein. The table includes 400,000 to 550,000 distinct CDR3 sequences, 75% to 90% detected once. Sample: CD8+ T cells from PBMCs. The origin of the receptors is a human donor with multiple sclerosis.

This clonotype was counted only a few times. The chain carries TRBV7-7 and TRBJ2-7; D ambiguous. CDR1 is SSHAT and CDR2 is FNYEAQ in the germline V gene (reference sequence). There are 14 residues in the CDR3. Trimming pared 1 base from V and 1 base from J, leaving 8 bases between. Here the CDR3 reads CASSLGEGSYEQYF. The DNA for the CDR3 is TGTGCCAGCAGCTTAGGTGAAGGATCCTACGAGCAGTACTTC.

This chain joins TRBV12-3 or TRBV12-4 and TRBJ1-1; 7 positions agree with TRBD1. The J segment lost 1 base and the V segment lost 3 bases, leaving 2 bases of the junction unmatched. This CDR3 comprises 14 residues. CDR3 bases: TGTGCCAGCAGTTTGGGACAGTCGAACACTGAAGCTTTCTTT. This encodes CASSLGQSNTEAFF.

This clonotype has just a few counts. The chain carries TRBV5-1 and TRBJ1-5, with D perhaps TRBD1 (5 bases). This CDR3 spans 15 amino acids. Germline lookup yields CDR1 SGHRS and CDR2 YFSETQ. The germline V and J ends were trimmed by 2 bases and 0 bases, with 9 bases remaining between them. For the CDR3, the DNA is TGCGCCAGCAGCTTTGGGACGGATAGCAATCAGCCCCAGCATTTT. Translation gives CASSFGTDSNQPQHF. Looking up the rest from reference TRBV5-1 and TRBJ1-5 gives the full variable domain: KAGVTQTPRYLIKTRGQQVTLSCSPISGHRSVSWYQQTPGQGLQFLFEYFSETQRNKGNFPGRFSGRQFSNSRSEMNVSTLELGDSALYLCASSFGTDSNQPQHFGDGTRLSIL.

V usage is TRBV6-6 and J usage is TRBJ2-1; D may be TRBD1 (5 bases). The germline gives CDR1 MNHNY, CDR2 SVGAGI (reference sequence). This CDR3 contains 13 residues. Between the trimmed V and J ends, which lost 5 bases and 8 bases, there was a span of 13 bases. CDR3 region: CASSATVWYEQFF. The CDR3 DNA reads as TGTGCCAGCAGTGCGACAGTGTGGTATGAGCAGTTCTTC.

This chain uses TRBV13 with TRBJ2-1; no clear D. Trimming pared 2 bases from V and 7 bases from J, leaving 6 bases between. CDR3 length: 12 residues. The V gene's germline CDR1 is PRHDT and CDR2 FYEKMQ (reference sequence). The CDR3 DNA reads TGTGCCAGCAGCTTATGGGAAAATGAGCAGTTCTTC. The encoded protein is CASSLWENEQFF.

The chain recombines TRBV5-1 with TRBJ1-2, with unresolved D. This CDR3 spans 15 amino acids. Between the trimmed V and J ends, which lost 5 bases and 0 bases, there was a span of 14 bases. The germline gives CDR1 SGHRS, CDR2 YFSETQ. CDR3 coding DNA: TGCGCCAGCAGGATCCTGAGGGTGACTAACTATGGCTACACCTTC. This sequence encodes CASRILRVTNYGYTF.

This sequence joins TRBV24-1 and TRBJ2-2, with D possibly matching TRBD1 (5 bases). Germline V gene sequence: CDR1 KGHDR, CDR2 SFDVKD. The CDR3 covers 12 residues. Trimming shortened V by 12 bases and J by 5 bases, and 12 bases separated the two germline ends. CDR3 amino acids: CAGAKGTGELFF. The CDR3 region has the DNA TGTGCCGGGGCTAAGGGGACCGGGGAGCTGTTTTTT.

The V call is TRBV27, the J call TRBJ1-5; possible D gene TRBD1, 6 bases. The germline V gene has CDR1 MNHEY and CDR2 SMNVEV (reference sequence). Between the trimmed V and J ends, which lost 4 bases and 3 bases, there was a span of 10 bases. The CDR3 runs 14 residues. CDR3 residues: CASSYGTHNQPQHF. The CDR3 coding sequence is TGTGCCAGCAGTTACGGGACACACAATCAGCCCCAGCATTTT.

J is TRBJ2-1 and V is TRBV27, with D possibly being TRBD1 (7 bases). The CDR3 runs to 15 residues. Germline V gene sequence: CDR1 MNHEY, CDR2 SMNVEV (reference sequence). The V end lost 5 bases, the J end lost 8 bases, and 19 bases lay between the germline ends. CDR3 DNA: TGTGCCAGCAGTCCCTTGGAGGGGGCGCGCGATGAGCAGTTCTTC. Translation gives CASSPLEGARDEQFF.

The chain recombines TRBV11-2 with TRBJ2-1; 7 nucleotides align to TRBD2. This CDR3 contains 16 residues. J gave up 5 bases and V 2 bases, and 9 bases lay outside the gene matches. Germline assignment: CDR1 SGHAT and CDR2 FQNNGV. The CDR3 DNA follows: TGTGCCAGCAGCTTAATTCGCGGGAGTCGGCACAATGAGCAGTTCTTC. Amino acid sequence: CASSLIRGSRHNEQFF.

The chain has TRBV20-1 and TRBJ2-1; tentative D call: TRBD1 (5 bases). The CDR3 has 16 amino acids. Germline V gene sequence: CDR1 DFQATT, CDR2 SNEGSKA (reference sequence). V lost 0 bases, J lost 0 bases, and 12 bases lay in between. In DNA form, the CDR3 reads TGCAGTGCTAGAGAAGAAGGGGAAAGCTCCTACAATGAGCAGTTCTTC. Translating gives CSAREEGESSYNEQFF.

This chain links TRBV28 with TRBJ1-1; D remains unclear. Germline-derived CDR1 and CDR2 are MDHEN and SYDVKM. V dropped 2 bases and J dropped 5 bases, with 12 bases sitting between them. This CDR3 is built from 14 residues. CDR3 bases: TGTGCCAGCAGTTTAGTCGTGATTCGTACTGAAGCTTTCTTT. Encoded protein: CASSLVVIRTEAFF.

The rearrangement links TRBV10-2 to TRBJ2-3; 8 bases map to TRBD2. The CDR3 has 16 amino acids. The junction had 6 bases not matched to a gene; V was cut back by 2 bases and J by 2 bases. Germline V gene sequence: CDR1 WSHSY, CDR2 SAAADI. This CDR3 reads CASSERLAGTTDTQYF. CDR3 DNA: TGCGCCAGCAGTGAGAGGTTAGCGGGGACCACAGATACGCAGTATTTT.

The chain recombines TRBV5-6 with TRBJ2-5; D might be TRBD2 (5 bases). The CDR3 runs 15 residues. V lost 3 bases, J lost 5 bases, and 17 bases lay in between. Per the germline V gene, CDR1 is SGHDT and CDR2 is YYEEEE. The CDR3, as DNA: TGTGCCAGCAGCTGGCGTTGGGGAGTGAAGGAGACCCAGTACTTC. Protein product: CASSWRWGVKETQYF.

This clonotype occurred once. The chain links TRBV5-4 to TRBJ2-7; TRBD2 might be the D (5 bases). Trimming pared 2 bases from V and 6 bases from J, leaving 21 bases between. Germline values: CDR1 SGHNT, CDR2 YYREEE (reference sequence). The CDR3 has 16 amino acids. CDR3 sequence (DNA): TGTGCCAGCAGCTTCTCCGTTAGGGAGCTCCTTGGCGAGCAGTACTTC. It translates to CASSFSVRELLGEQYF. Based on the CDR3 plus reference TRBV5-4 and TRBJ2-7, the full variable domain is ETGVTQSPTHLIKTRGQQVTLRCSSQSGHNTVSWYQQALGQGPQFIFQYYREEENGRGNFPPRFSGLQFPNYSSELNVNALELDDSALYLCASSFSVRELLGEQYFGPGTRLTVT.

This chain joins TRBV13 and TRBJ2-2, with a possible D match to TRBD1 (6 bases). Trimming stripped 5 bases from V and 3 bases from J, with 13 bases between. CDR1 and CDR2 (germline): PRHDT, FYEKMQ (reference sequence). This CDR3 comprises 15 residues. The CDR3 protein is CASSTVQGYTGELFF. The CDR3 DNA is TGTGCCAGCAGCACCGTACAGGGATACACCGGGGAGCTGTTTTTT.

The chain carries TRBV27 and TRBJ2-7; unclear D gene. Germline values: CDR1 MNHEY, CDR2 SMNVEV (reference sequence). The CDR3 is 14 amino acids. V dropped 5 bases and J dropped 7 bases, with 18 bases sitting between them. CDR3 coding DNA: TGTGCCAGCAGTCCTCGATTTGGGTTCAGGGAGCAGTACTTC. As protein: CASSPRFGFREQYF.

This chain joins TRBV25-1 and TRBJ2-2; D might be TRBD1 (7 bases). This CDR3 has 17 amino acids. Germline loops: CDR1 MGHDK, CDR2 SYGVNS. V was shortened by 0 bases and J by 6 bases, with 17 bases between the two germline ends. Written as DNA, the CDR3 is TGTGCCAGCAGTGAATATTTTGCGGCAGGGGGGTCCGGGGAGCTGTTTTTT. It specifies CASSEYFAAGGSGELFF.

This clonotype was counted between two and nine times. The chain couples TRBV10-3 to TRBJ2-3; a possible D gene is TRBD2 (6 bases). V was trimmed by 5 bases and J by 4 bases, leaving 16 bases between them. CDR1 and CDR2 from the germline V gene are ENHRY and SYGVKD. The CDR3 contains 15 residues. The DNA of the CDR3 is TGTGCCATCAGTCGCCTCTCCGGAGGGTCAGATACGCAGTATTTT. It translates to CAISRLSGGSDTQYF.

This clonotype was counted a single time. This chain links TRBV27 with TRBJ1-1, with D uncertain. Germline V CDR1 and CDR2: MNHEY, SMNVEV (reference sequence). This CDR3 comprises 15 residues. Trimming left V 0 bases short and J 1 base short, with 9 bases between. CDR3 in amino acids: CASSLSISGNTEAFF. The CDR3 DNA reads TGTGCCAGCAGTTTATCTATTTCGGGGAACACTGAAGCTTTCTTT.

This clonotype was observed once. The chain recombines TRBV27 with TRBJ1-2, with TRBD1 matching over 8 bases. The CDR3 extends over 14 amino acids. Losses at the gene ends were 5 bases for V and 3 bases for J; bases not matched to a gene: 5. Germline CDR1 MNHEY, CDR2 SMNVEV (reference sequence). The CDR3 nucleotides are TGTGCCAGCAGTCGGACAGGGTACTACTATGGCTACACCTTC. This encodes CASSRTGYYYGYTF.

The V call is TRBV5-5, the J call TRBJ1-5; 8 nucleotides align to TRBD1. Germline V lookup: CDR1 SGHKS, CDR2 YYEKEE (reference sequence). V was clipped by 1 base and J by 2 bases; unmatched bases: 8. This CDR3 has 17 residues. The CDR3 DNA is TGTGCCAGCAGCTTGTACCAGGGGGCGGGCGGCAATCAGCCCCAGCATTTT. Amino acids: CASSLYQGAGGNQPQHF.

The CDR3 nucleotides are TGCAGCGTAGTGACTAGGGGCTACGAGCAGTACTTC. Its translation is CSVVTRGYEQYF. V is TRBV29-1 and J is TRBJ2-7; D is perhaps TRBD2 (6 bases). Trimming pared 6 bases from V and 3 bases from J, leaving 12 bases between. This CDR3 comprises 12 residues. Germline V gene lookup returns CDR1 SQVTM and CDR2 ANQGSEA.

V and J are TRBV5-5 and TRBJ1-2; 7 bases align to TRBD1. V lost 0 bases, J lost 4 bases, and 6 bases stayed unmatched. The germline V gene has CDR1 SGHKS and CDR2 YYEKEE (reference sequence). The CDR3 is 15 residues long. The CDR3 is CASSLDWTGGYGYTF. CDR3 in DNA: TGTGCCAGCAGCTTGGACTGGACAGGAGGCTATGGCTACACCTTC.

This clonotype came up a few times. V is TRBV7-8 and J is TRBJ2-2; 11 bases line up with TRBD2. Germline-derived CDR1 and CDR2 are SGHVS and FQNEAQ. This CDR3 region has 17 residues. V shed 5 bases and J 5 bases; nucleotides not matched to a gene: 10. The DNA of the CDR3 is TGTGCCAGCAGCCGGGTGCCACTAGCGGGAGCTACCGGGGAGCTGTTTTTT. Its translation: CASSRVPLAGATGELFF.

This chain joins TRBV12-5 and TRBJ2-1; D gene ambiguous. Trimming cost V 3 bases and J 7 bases, with 4 bases left between them. The germline CDR1 and CDR2 sequences are LGHNT and FRNRAP. The CDR3 covers 11 residues. DNA for the CDR3: TGTGCTAGTGGTTTTCCTAATGAGCAGTTCTTC. Translating it yields CASGFPNEQFF.

V and J are TRBV19 and TRBJ1-1; D remains ambiguous. Deletions cut 5 bases from V and 4 bases from J, with 11 bases between. Germline V gene data show CDR1 as LNHDA and CDR2 as SQIVND (reference sequence). The CDR3 consists of 13 residues. In nucleotides, the CDR3 is TGTGCCAGTAGTCCCCGGGCCGCCACTGAAGCTTTCTTT. It codes for CASSPRAATEAFF.

This chain joins TRBV20-1 and TRBJ1-5; possible D gene TRBD1, 5 bases. CDR3 length: 19 amino acids. Deletions cut 0 bases from V and 4 bases from J, with 25 bases between. The V gene's germline CDR1 is DFQATT and CDR2 SNEGSKA (reference sequence). The CDR3 region has the DNA TGCAGTGCTAGAGATACCTTACTAGGTACCGAGACAGAGAATCAGCCCCAGCATTTT. This gives the protein CSARDTLLGTETENQPQHF.

The chain links TRBV7-8 to TRBJ1-2, with 8 bases matching TRBD1. After removal of 1 base from V and 3 bases from J, the junction contained 4 bases not matched to a gene. Germline-derived CDR1 and CDR2 are SGHVS and FQNEAQ. CDR3 size: 15 residues. This chain's CDR3 is CASSLVPGGDYGYTF. The CDR3 nucleotides are TGTGCCAGCAGCTTAGTTCCAGGGGGCGACTATGGCTACACCTTC.